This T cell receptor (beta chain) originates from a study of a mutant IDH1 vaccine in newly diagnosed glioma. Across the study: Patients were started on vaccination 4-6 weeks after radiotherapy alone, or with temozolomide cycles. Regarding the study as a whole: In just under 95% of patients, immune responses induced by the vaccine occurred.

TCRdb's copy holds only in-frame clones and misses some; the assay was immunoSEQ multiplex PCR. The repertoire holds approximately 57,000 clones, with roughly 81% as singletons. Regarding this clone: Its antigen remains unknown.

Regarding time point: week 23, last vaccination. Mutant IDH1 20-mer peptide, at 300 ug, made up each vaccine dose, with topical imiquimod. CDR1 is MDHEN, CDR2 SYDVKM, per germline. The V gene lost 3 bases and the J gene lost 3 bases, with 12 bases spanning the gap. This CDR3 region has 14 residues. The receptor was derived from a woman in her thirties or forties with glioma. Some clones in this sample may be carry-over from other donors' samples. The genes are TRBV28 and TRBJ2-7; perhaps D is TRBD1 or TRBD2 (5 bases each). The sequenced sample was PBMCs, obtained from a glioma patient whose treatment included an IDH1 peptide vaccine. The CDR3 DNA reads TGTGCCAGCAGTTTCGTAGGGGCGGGCTACGAGCAGTACTTC. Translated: CASSFVGAGYEQYF.